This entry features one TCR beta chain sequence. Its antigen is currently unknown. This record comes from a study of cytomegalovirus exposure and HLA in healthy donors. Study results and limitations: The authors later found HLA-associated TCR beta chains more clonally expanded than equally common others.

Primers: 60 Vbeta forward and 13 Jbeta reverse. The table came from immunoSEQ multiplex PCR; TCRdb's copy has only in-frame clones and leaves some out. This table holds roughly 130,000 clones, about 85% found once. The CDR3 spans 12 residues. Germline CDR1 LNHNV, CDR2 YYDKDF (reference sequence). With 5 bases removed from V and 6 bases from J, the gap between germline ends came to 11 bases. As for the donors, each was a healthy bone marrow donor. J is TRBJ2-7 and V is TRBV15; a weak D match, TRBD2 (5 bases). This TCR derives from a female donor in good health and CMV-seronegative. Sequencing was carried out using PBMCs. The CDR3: CATSHRRGEQYF. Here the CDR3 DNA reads TGTGCCACCAGCCACCGACGGGGCGAGCAGTACTTC.